Presented here are 30 T cell receptor beta chains from one specimen sequenced in a study of beta chain features in type 1 diabetes. Every bit of the isolated RNA underwent reverse transcription, so sequencing read expressed TCRB transcripts. Assay: immunoSEQ multiplex PCR; the TCRdb copy retains only in-frame clones and omits some. The table has more than 150,000 clones, just over 9% seen once. Input material: central memory CD4+ T cells from blood. The receptor set was obtained from a woman under 30 in good health.

This clone was found a few times. The chain couples TRBV18 to TRBJ2-7; TRBD1 is a possible D gene (5 bases). V was trimmed by 2 bases and J by 3 bases, leaving 8 bases between them. This CDR3 comprises 13 residues. From germline, CDR1 is KGHSH and CDR2 LQKENI. CDR3 DNA sequence: TGTGCCAGCTCACCAGCGCAGGGCTACGAGCAGTACTTC. It yields the protein CASSPAQGYEQYF.

The chain is built from TRBV5-1 and TRBJ1-2; the match to TRBD1 covers 12 bases. Losses at the gene ends were 4 bases for V and 2 bases for J; bases not matched to a gene: 6. There are 16 residues in the CDR3. In germline, CDR1 is SGHRS, CDR2 YFSETQ. The CDR3 bases are TGCGCCAGCAGCCCGGGGACAGGGGGCACCAACTATGGCTACACCTTC. Protein sequence: CASSPGTGGTNYGYTF.

This clone has only a few counts. The V and J genes are TRBV11-2 and TRBJ2-6; a possible D gene is TRBD2 (5 bases). Per germline, CDR1 SGHAT and CDR2 FQNNGV. This CDR3 comprises 15 residues. Deletions cut 5 bases from V and 4 bases from J, with 12 bases between. CDR3 DNA: TGTGCCAGCAGCGGACTGGGTTCCGGGGCCAACGTCCTGACTTTC. It yields the protein CASSGLGSGANVLTF. Full variable domain (outside the CDR3, taken from reference TRBV11-2 and TRBJ2-6): EAGVAQSPRYKIIEKRQSVAFWCNPISGHATLYWYQQILGQGPKLLIQFQNNGVVDDSQLPKDRFSAERLKGVDSTLKIQPAKLEDSAVYLCASSGLGSGANVLTFGAGSRLTVL.

Only a few counts were recorded for this clone. V and J are TRBV7-2 and TRBJ2-7; 10 bases are shared with TRBD1. CDR1 and CDR2 (germline): SGHTA, FQGNSA. The CDR3 totals 14 residues. The V and J ends lost 4 bases and 2 bases, in that order; junction bases with no gene match: 2. CDR3 protein: CASSSDRGPYEQYF. CDR3 coding DNA: TGTGCCAGCAGCTCAGACAGGGGGCCCTACGAGCAGTACTTC. The whole variable domain, remainder taken from reference TRBV7-2 and TRBJ2-7, is GAGVSQSPSNKVTEKGKDVELRCDPISGHTALYWYRQSLGQGLEFLIYFQGNSAPDKSGLPSDRFSAERTGGSVSTLTIQRTQQEDSAVYLCASSSDRGPYEQYFGPGTRLTVT.

This clone was detected only a few times. The chain joins TRBV9 to TRBJ1-1; TRBD1 matches 10 bases. This CDR3 is 18 amino acids long. CDR1 SGDLS and CDR2 YYNGEE come from the germline V gene. The ends lost 0 bases at V and 5 bases at J; junction bases unmatched: 13. The CDR3 is CASSVAPGQGPGGTEAFF. CDR3 coding DNA: TGTGCCAGCAGCGTAGCACCGGGACAGGGGCCAGGAGGGACTGAAGCTTTCTTT.

This chain uses TRBV2 with TRBJ1-4, with a possible D match to TRBD1 (5 bases). This CDR3 is built from 13 residues. Deletions cut 10 bases from V and 8 bases from J, with 17 bases between. CDR1 is SNHLY and CDR2 is FYNNEI in the germline V gene. The CDR3 sequence: CATQDSMKEKLFF. The CDR3 nucleotides read TGTGCCACACAAGACAGTATGAAGGAAAAACTGTTTTTT.

This clone was counted only a few times. The chain recombines TRBV29-1 with TRBJ1-3; D unclear. The CDR3 extends over 13 amino acids. V dropped 7 bases and J dropped 0 bases, with 10 bases sitting between them. From germline, CDR1 is SQVTM and CDR2 ANQGSEA. The CDR3 nucleotides read TGCAGCGCCCAGGATAACTCTGGAAACACCATATATTTT. It is translated as CSAQDNSGNTIYF.

This clone was detected a few times. The chain links TRBV7-3 to TRBJ2-5; maybe TRBD2 (5 bases). The V gene's germline CDR1 is SGHTA and CDR2 FQGTGA. This CDR3 spans 14 amino acids. The V end was cut by 5 bases, the J end by 0 bases, with 10 bases between. CDR3 sequence: CASSPLGDQETQYF. In DNA, the CDR3 is TGTGCCAGCAGCCCCCTCGGGGACCAAGAGACCCAGTACTTC.

This clone was counted between two and nine times. This chain connects TRBV7-3 to TRBJ2-7, with 10 nucleotides matching TRBD1. The CDR3 runs 14 residues. Germline loops: CDR1 SGHTA, CDR2 FQGTGA. The J segment lost 9 bases and the V segment lost 6 bases, leaving 11 bases of the junction unmatched. In nucleotides, the CDR3 is TGTGCCAGCAGTGCTGGGACAGGGGCTACCGGGCAGTACTTC. This encodes CASSAGTGATGQYF.

This clone was seen a handful of times. The V call is TRBV5-1, the J call TRBJ1-1; TRBD1 matches at 7 bases. Unmatched junction bases numbered 10, after V lost 2 bases and J lost 6 bases. Germline CDR1 is SGHRS and CDR2 is YFSETQ. This CDR3 spans 15 amino acids. The chain's CDR3 is CASSFRTGTDAEAFF. The CDR3 DNA reads TGCGCCAGCAGCTTCAGGACAGGTACAGACGCTGAAGCTTTCTTT.

DNA for the CDR3: TGTGCCAGCAGCTCCCTTCGAAGGACTAGCGGGGAGGAAGATACGCAGTATTTT. This translates into CASSSLRRTSGEEDTQYF. The V and J genes are TRBV7-9 and TRBJ2-3, with TRBD2 identical over 12 bases. Germline V gives CDR1 SEHNR, CDR2 FQNEAQ (reference sequence). With 4 bases clipped from V and 5 bases from J, the junction kept 13 bases outside the gene matches. The CDR3 extends over 18 amino acids.

This clone was counted only a few times. The CDR3, as DNA: TGTGCCAGCAGCGAGGGAGGGGGGGGAGGCACTGAAGCTTTCTTT. Translating gives CASSEGGGGGTEAFF. This chain joins TRBV9 and TRBJ1-1; maybe TRBD1 (6 bases). From germline, CDR1 is SGDLS and CDR2 YYNGEE. V lost 3 bases and J lost 4, with 16 bases in between. CDR3 length: 15 amino acids.

The chain recombines TRBV5-1 with TRBJ1-1; D ambiguous. The CDR3 is 14 residues long. With 5 bases removed from V and 8 bases from J, the gap between germline ends came to 19 bases. Looked up from germline, CDR1 is SGHRS and CDR2 is YFSETQ. CDR3 in DNA: TGCGCCAGCAGGGCATTAGGACGGGAAGAAGAAGCTTTCTTT. Its protein is CASRALGREEEAFF.

This chain links TRBV2 with TRBJ1-1; TRBD1 is a possible D gene (6 bases). The V gene lost 11 bases and the J gene lost 4 bases, with 17 bases spanning the gap. Germline V CDR1 and CDR2: SNHLY, FYNNEI. The length of the CDR3 is 13 residues. Here the CDR3 reads CAFAREGGTEAFF. CDR3 sequence (DNA): TGTGCCTTCGCTCGGGAGGGGGGCACTGAAGCTTTCTTT.

In its sample, this clone was seen once. The chain couples TRBV7-3 to TRBJ2-3, with 10 bases aligning to TRBD1. The germline V gene encodes CDR1 SGHTA and CDR2 FQGTGA. This CDR3 has 16 residues. V dropped 5 bases and J dropped 8; count of bases not matched to a gene: 13. The CDR3 sequence is CASSLGPTGGGGTQYF. Written as DNA, the CDR3 is TGTGCCAGCAGCCTAGGCCCGACAGGGGGCGGAGGTACGCAGTATTTT.

CDR3 residues: CAWVINRGEKLFF. As DNA, the CDR3 is TGTGCCTGGGTTATAAACCGAGGGGAAAAACTGTTTTTT. The chain links TRBV30 to TRBJ1-4; D gene unclear. The CDR3 runs to 13 residues. The germline gives CDR1 GTSNPN, CDR2 SVGIG (reference sequence). V was shortened by 5 bases and J by 8 bases, with 15 bases between the two germline ends.

This clone appeared a few times. Other nucleotide sequences from this sample produce the same CDR3. The chain joins TRBV18 to TRBJ1-2; 9 bases align to TRBD1. Germline loops: CDR1 KGHSH, CDR2 LQKENI. The CDR3 runs 13 residues. Losses at the gene ends were 3 bases for V and 6 bases for J; bases not matched to a gene: 2. The CDR3 here is CASSPGQGDGYTF. The CDR3 coding sequence is TGTGCCAGCTCACCGGGACAGGGAGATGGCTACACCTTC.

The chain joins TRBV11-2 to TRBJ2-1; maybe TRBD2 (5 bases). The CDR3 is made up of 15 amino acids. Germline CDR1 and CDR2: SGHAT and FQNNGV. Trimming removed 1 base at V and 2 bases at J, with 9 bases between. The DNA for the CDR3 is TGTGCCAGCAGCTTAGGGAACGGGGCCTACAATGAGCAGTTCTTC. Translation gives CASSLGNGAYNEQFF.

In regard to this clone: Other DNA sequences in this specimen translate into the identical CDR3. The rearrangement links TRBV7-2 to TRBJ1-3; the match to TRBD1 covers 8 bases. This CDR3 is built from 13 residues. Trimming cost V 5 bases and J 8 bases; bases outside gene matches: 5. Germline CDR1 reads SGHTA; CDR2 reads FQGNSA. The CDR3: CASSPGQGDTIYF. CDR3 in DNA: TGTGCCAGCAGCCCCGGACAGGGAGACACCATATATTTT.

The chain employs TRBV18 and TRBJ2-2; TRBD2 matches 9 bases. This CDR3 comprises 16 residues. The germline gives CDR1 KGHSH, CDR2 LQKENI. V trimming: 3 bases; J trimming: 2 bases; junction bases outside the gene matches: 4. This chain's CDR3 is CASSPGLAINTGELFF. Written as DNA, the CDR3 is TGTGCCAGCTCACCCGGACTAGCGATCAACACCGGGGAGCTGTTTTTT.

The chain has TRBV7-9 and TRBJ2-7, with D possibly TRBD2 on 6 matching bases. Germline V gene data show CDR1 as SEHNR and CDR2 as FQNEAQ (reference sequence). The CDR3 consists of 14 residues. V was cut by 0 bases and J by 4 bases, with 10 bases left in between. CDR3 coding DNA: TGTGCCAGCAGCTTAGCGACCGCGGGGTACGAGCAGTACTTC. As protein: CASSLATAGYEQYF. Based on the CDR3 plus reference TRBV7-9 and TRBJ2-7, the full variable domain is DTGVSQNPRHKITKRGQNVTFRCDPISEHNRLYWYRQTLGQGPEFLTYFQNEAQLEKSRLLSDRFSAERPKGSFSTLEIQRTEQGDSAMYLCASSLATAGYEQYFGPGTRLTVT.

Ten or more counts support this clone. The chain recombines TRBV29-1 with TRBJ1-1, with 7 bases fitting TRBD1. The CDR3 has 13 amino acids. CDR1 is SQVTM, CDR2 ANQGSEA, per germline. With 7 bases clipped from V and 0 bases from J, the junction kept 5 bases outside the gene matches. The CDR3 protein is CSADREVNTEAFF. CDR3 nucleotide sequence: TGCAGCGCCGACAGGGAAGTGAACACTGAAGCTTTCTTT.

This clone was seen a few times. V and J are TRBV30 and TRBJ1-1, with TRBD1 as a possible D gene (5 bases). The CDR3 sequence is 13 residues long. In germline, CDR1 is GTSNPN, CDR2 SVGIG (reference sequence). V lost 5 bases, J lost 2 bases, and 12 bases lay in between. The CDR3 DNA follows: TGTGCCTGGGGGGCCGAGCTTAACACTGAAGCTTTCTTT. As protein: CAWGAELNTEAFF. The full variable domain, in which reference TRBV30 and TRBJ1-1 provide the parts outside the CDR3, is SQTIHQWPATLVQPVGSPLSLECTVEGTSNPNLYWYRQAAGRGLQLLFYSVGIGQISSEVPQNLSASRPQDRQFILSSKKLLLSDSGFYLCAWGAELNTEAFFGQGTRLTVV.

This clone showed up just a few times. The chain carries TRBV5-6 and TRBJ1-6, with TRBD1 identical over 10 bases. Germline values: CDR1 SGHDT, CDR2 YYEEEE. After removal of 4 bases from V and 12 bases from J, the junction contained 4 bases not matched to a gene. This CDR3 has 13 amino acids. This CDR3 is CASSPGQGLPLHF. CDR3 DNA: TGTGCCAGCAGCCCGGGACAGGGGTTACCCCTCCACTTT.

The chain employs TRBV2 and TRBJ2-5, with D perhaps matching TRBD2 (5 bases). The CDR3 is 13 amino acids. The V gene's germline CDR1 is SNHLY and CDR2 FYNNEI. Trimming pared 3 bases from V and 3 bases from J, leaving 8 bases between. The CDR3 DNA follows: TGTGCCAGCAGTGATACGACTAAAGAGACCCAGTACTTC. Residues: CASSDTTKETQYF. Variable domain in full (rest from reference TRBV2 and TRBJ2-5): EPEVTQTPSHQVTQMGQEVILRCVPISNHLYFYWYRQILGQKVEFLVSFYNNEISEKSEIFDDQFSVERPDGSNFTLKIRSTKLEDSAMYFCASSDTTKETQYFGPGTRLLVL.

In DNA, the CDR3 is TGTGCCAGCAGCTTAGTAGGGCAGGGGGCCTACAATGAGCAGTTCTTC. This translates into CASSLVGQGAYNEQFF. This chain links TRBV7-3 with TRBJ2-1, with 7 bases lining up with TRBD1. The CDR3 is 16 residues long. Germline-derived CDR1 and CDR2 are SGHTA and FQGTGA. J lost 2 bases, V lost 2 bases, and 6 bases had no gene match.

This clone was seen a few times. J is TRBJ1-5 and V is TRBV7-2; maybe TRBD1 (6 bases). Germline assignment: CDR1 SGHTA and CDR2 FQGNSA. The ends were cut back, 4 bases at V and 3 bases at J, with 13 bases in the middle. CDR3 size: 15 residues. The CDR3 sequence is CASSSGPGVNQPQHF. CDR3 nucleotides: TGTGCCAGCAGCTCCGGCCCAGGGGTCAATCAGCCCCAGCATTTT.

This clone was counted a few times. The rearrangement joins TRBV7-2 to TRBJ2-4, with D possibly being TRBD2 (6 bases). V shed 1 base and J shed 6 bases, with 10 bases lying between them. Germline lookup yields CDR1 SGHTA and CDR2 FQGNSA. There are 14 residues in the CDR3. CDR3 residues: CASSLGLVSNIQYF. CDR3 in DNA: TGTGCCAGCAGCTTAGGACTAGTTTCAAACATTCAGTACTTC.

This clone has ten or more counts. The same CDR3 can be traced to other DNA sequences in this sample. The genes are TRBV30 and TRBJ2-3; D is unresolved. Per the germline V gene, CDR1 is GTSNPN and CDR2 is SVGIG (reference sequence). The CDR3 covers 12 residues. Deletions cut 2 bases from V and 0 bases from J, with 3 bases between. CDR3 in DNA: TGTGCCTGGAGTCCTAGCACAGATACGCAGTATTTT. As protein: CAWSPSTDTQYF.

The chain joins TRBV6-5 to TRBJ1-2; D is perhaps TRBD1 (6 bases). Trimming took 6 bases from V and 7 from J, leaving 18 bases between them. The V gene's germline CDR1 is MNHEY and CDR2 SVGAGI. This CDR3 region has 14 residues. The CDR3, as DNA: TGTGCCAGCAGCCCTGGAGGGGGGGTTCGTGGCTACACCTTC. Encoded protein: CASSPGGGVRGYTF.